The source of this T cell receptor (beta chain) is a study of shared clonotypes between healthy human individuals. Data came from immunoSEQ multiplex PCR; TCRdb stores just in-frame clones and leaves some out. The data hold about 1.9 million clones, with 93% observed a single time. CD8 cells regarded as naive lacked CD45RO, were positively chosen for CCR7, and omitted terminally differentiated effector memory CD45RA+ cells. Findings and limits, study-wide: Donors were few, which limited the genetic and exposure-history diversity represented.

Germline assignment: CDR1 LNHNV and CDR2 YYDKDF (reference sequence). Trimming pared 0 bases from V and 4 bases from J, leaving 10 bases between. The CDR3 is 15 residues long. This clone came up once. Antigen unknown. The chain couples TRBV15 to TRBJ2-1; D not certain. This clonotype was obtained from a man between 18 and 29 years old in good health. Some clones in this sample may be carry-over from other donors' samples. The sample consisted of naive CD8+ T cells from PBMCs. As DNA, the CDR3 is TGTGCCACCAGCAGAGAGGCTAGATTGTACAATGAGCAGTTCTTC. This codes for CATSREARLYNEQFF.